This TCR beta chain emerged from a study of OX40 agonist ivuxolimab in advanced cancers. On the study more broadly: Two cutaneous melanoma patients and one hepatocellular carcinoma patient, three in all, had partial responses.

Some clones are missing from TCRdb's copy, which holds only in-frame ones; the method was immunoSEQ multiplex PCR. The repertoire holds roughly 26,000 clones, about 70% seen once, with roughly 14% in the top ten. Findings and limits, study-wide: Dosing at 0.1 to 3.0 mg/kg was accompanied by clonal expansion of CD4+ and CD8+ blood T cells by week 6.

CDR1 and CDR2 from the germline V gene are ENHRY and SYGVKD. The CDR3 contains 12 residues. With 3 bases removed from V and 8 bases from J, the gap between germline ends came to 7 bases. The table lists this clone with a few counts. What it binds is unknown. The V call is TRBV10-3, the J call TRBJ1-4; D gene unclear. The sample in question was CD4+ or CD8+ T cells sorted from blood, obtained in a trial of the OX40 agonist ivuxolimab. This receptor was obtained from an adult with an advanced solid tumor such as melanoma, head and neck, liver or kidney cancer. In DNA, the CDR3 is TGTGCCATCAGTGAACTAGGAGAAAAACTGTTTTTT. Amino acid sequence: CAISELGEKLFF.